What follows describes a single TCR beta chain. Its antigen target is currently unknown. Per-nucleotide qualities are absent, and no much larger clonotype sits a single base away. Repertoires were sampled repeatedly over the course of chemoradiotherapy so that clonal expansion in the tumor microenvironment could be followed. The sample belongs to a study of chemoradiotherapy in HPV16-positive cancers (dated by TCRdb to between 2021 and 2023). Regarding the research as a whole: Using functional T-cell assays on cells from two HPV16-positive patients, the researchers defined candidate HPV-specific T-cell clones and common TCR motifs. The study asked whether T-cell immunity against the HPV oncoproteins E6 and E7 changes during chemoradiotherapy and whether it affects survival. The candidate HPV-specific TCRs and motifs were subsequently tracked in TCR repertoires obtained from approximately 91 patients with HPV-related cancers.

General findings and caveats noted by the study authors: Expansion of candidate HPV-specific clones and E7-related TCR motifs was observed in the tumor microenvironment during treatment, whereas no such expansion was observed for non-HPV-specific T cells. In HPV16-positive patients, expansion of HPV-responsive T cells during chemoradiotherapy was found to be associated with improved recurrence-free survival. The functional definition of HPV-specific T cells came from only a couple of HPV16-positive patients, and the survival association was reported for HPV16-positive patients.

Via the germline V gene, CDR1 is MNHEY and CDR2 SVGAGI. V lost 7 bases and J lost 0 bases; the stretch between them is 6 bases long. Measured from the cysteine to the phenylalanine, the CDR3 is 13 residues long. The CDR3 DNA has 39 bases and is translated from base 1. The receptor library was made with the immunoSEQ multiplex PCR assay. As stored in TCRdb, this immuneACCESS dataset retains in-frame rearrangements with V and J assigned. A fraction of the clones does not appear; measured against another copy, unresolved V genes explain less than half of the discrepancy, and the remainder lacks a known reason. The sample records roughly 40,000 clones, 65% to 80% of which are singletons. The ten largest clones capture about 5% of the sample.

The TCR comes from a human donor with HPV-associated anogenital cancer. The sequencing here drew on blood, taken from a patient who underwent chemoradiotherapy. This sequence uses TRBV6-5 and TRBJ2-2, with the D gene uncertain. The encoded CDR3 is CASKDPNTGELFF. The DNA sequence is as follows: TGTGCCAGCAAAGACCCGAACACCGGGGAGCTGTTTTTT.